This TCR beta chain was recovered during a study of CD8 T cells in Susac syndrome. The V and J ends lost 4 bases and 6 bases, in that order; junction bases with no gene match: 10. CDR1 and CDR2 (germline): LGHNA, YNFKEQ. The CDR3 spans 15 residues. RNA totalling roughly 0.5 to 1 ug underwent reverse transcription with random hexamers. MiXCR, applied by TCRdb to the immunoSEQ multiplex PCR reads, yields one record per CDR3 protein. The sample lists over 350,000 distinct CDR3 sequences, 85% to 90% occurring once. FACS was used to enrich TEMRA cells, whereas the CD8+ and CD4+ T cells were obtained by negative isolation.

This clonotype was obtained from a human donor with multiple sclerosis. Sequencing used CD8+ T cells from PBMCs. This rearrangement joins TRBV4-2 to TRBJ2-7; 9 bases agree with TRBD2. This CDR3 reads CASSRAREGHFEQYF. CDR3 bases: TGTGCCAGCAGCCGGGCGCGGGAGGGCCATTTCGAGCAGTACTTC.